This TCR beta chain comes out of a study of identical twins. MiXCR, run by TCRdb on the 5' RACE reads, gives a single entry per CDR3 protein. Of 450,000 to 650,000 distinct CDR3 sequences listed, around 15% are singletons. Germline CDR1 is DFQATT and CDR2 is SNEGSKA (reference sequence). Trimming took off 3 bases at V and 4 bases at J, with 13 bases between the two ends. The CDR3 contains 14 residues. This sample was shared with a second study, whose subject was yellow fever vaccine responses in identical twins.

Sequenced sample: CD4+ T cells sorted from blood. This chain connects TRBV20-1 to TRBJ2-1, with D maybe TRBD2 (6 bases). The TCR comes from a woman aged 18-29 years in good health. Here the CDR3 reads CSARPAGPYNEQFF. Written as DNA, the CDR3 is TGCAGTGCTAGGCCAGCGGGCCCTTACAATGAGCAGTTCTTC.